These 15 T cell receptor beta chains originate from one sample sequenced in a study of beta chain features in type 1 diabetes. Expressed TCRB transcripts were sequenced after all isolated RNA was converted to cDNA. Assay used: immunoSEQ multiplex PCR; TCRdb lists only in-frame clones, some missing. The sample holds about 150,000 clones, under 9.5% seen once. The sample was central memory CD4+ T cells from blood. The origin of the receptors is a man aged 18 to 30 in good health.

V gene TRBV5-1 combines with J gene TRBJ2-3; 10 nucleotides line up with TRBD2. V lost 4 bases and J lost 1; bases outside the gene matches: 3. Per the germline V gene, CDR1 is SGHRS and CDR2 is YFSETQ. This CDR3 has 15 amino acids. In DNA, the CDR3 is TGCGCCAGCAGCGGGACTAGCGCCGGCACAGATACGCAGTATTTT. Protein: CASSGTSAGTDTQYF.

This chain joins TRBV6-5 and TRBJ2-1; a weak D match, TRBD1 (5 bases). V was shortened by 3 bases and J by 10 bases, with 16 bases between the two germline ends. Per germline, CDR1 MNHEY and CDR2 SVGAGI. The length of the CDR3 is 14 residues. The CDR3 nucleotides are TGTGCCAGCAGTTATGGGGCAGACCAAGTAGAGCAGTTCTTC. This codes for CASSYGADQVEQFF.

J is TRBJ1-1 and V is TRBV6-5; D may be TRBD1 (5 bases). Germline V gene lookup returns CDR1 MNHEY and CDR2 SVGAGI. Deletions cut 6 bases from V and 6 bases from J, with 17 bases between. The CDR3 contains 14 residues. The CDR3 loop reads CASRLRSQGPEAFF. The CDR3 DNA reads as TGTGCCAGCAGACTTAGAAGCCAGGGCCCTGAAGCTTTCTTT.

This clone was seen a handful of times. The chain is built from TRBV2 and TRBJ2-5; a weak D match, TRBD1 (5 bases). The CDR3 runs to 13 residues. From germline, CDR1 is SNHLY and CDR2 FYNNEI. Trimming removed 7 bases from V and 1 base from J, with 10 bases in between. CDR3 amino acids: CASKVRAQETQYF. CDR3 bases: TGTGCCAGCAAAGTCAGGGCCCAAGAGACCCAGTACTTC.

This clone was detected a few times. The chain joins TRBV28 to TRBJ2-7; 9 bases agree with TRBD1. Germline CDR1 MDHEN, CDR2 SYDVKM. J was trimmed by 6 bases and V by 4 bases; bases with no gene match: 13. This CDR3 is built from 16 residues. The CDR3 loop is CASSSPGTGIRGEQYF. CDR3 in DNA: TGTGCCAGCAGTTCGCCCGGGACAGGGATTCGAGGCGAGCAGTACTTC. Supplemented by reference TRBV28 and TRBJ2-7, the full variable domain reads DVKVTQSSRYLVKRTGEKVFLECVQDMDHENMFWYRQDPGLGLRLIYFSYDVKMKEKGDIPEGYSVSREKKERFSLILESASTNQTSMYLCASSSPGTGIRGEQYFGPGTRLTVT.

This clone came up many times. This CDR3 is CAWSVPGLASFNEQFF. The DNA for the CDR3 is TGTGCCTGGAGTGTACCGGGACTAGCGAGTTTCAATGAGCAGTTCTTC. V usage is TRBV30 and J usage is TRBJ2-1, with 10 bases that match TRBD2. The V gene end was trimmed by 0 bases and the J gene end by 6 bases; junction bases not matched to a gene: 8. Germline values: CDR1 GTSNPN, CDR2 SVGIG (reference sequence). The CDR3 covers 16 residues.

The sample holds a few counts of this clone. Here the CDR3 DNA reads TGCAGCGTCCGACCGGGCTCTGGAAACACCATATATTTT. It is translated as CSVRPGSGNTIYF. The chain employs TRBV29-1 and TRBJ1-3; D gene unclear. V was shortened by 6 bases and J by 0 bases, with 9 bases between the two germline ends. Germline CDR1 and CDR2: SQVTM and ANQGSEA. This CDR3 has 13 residues. The full variable domain, its missing parts supplied by reference TRBV29-1 and TRBJ1-3, is SAVISQKPSRDICQRGTSLTIQCQVDSQVTMMFWYRQQPGQSLTLIATANQGSEATYESGFVIDKFPISRPNLTFSTLTVSNMSPEDSSIYLCSVRPGSGNTIYFGEGSWLTVV.

This chain links TRBV2 with TRBJ1-4; a weak D match, TRBD1 (6 bases). Trimming took off 4 bases at V and 8 bases at J, with 20 bases between the two ends. CDR1 SNHLY and CDR2 FYNNEI come from the germline V gene. The CDR3 totals 16 residues. This chain's CDR3 is CASSAQGRGGSEKLFF. The CDR3 region has the DNA TGTGCCAGCAGTGCACAGGGCCGAGGTGGCTCGGAAAAACTGTTTTTT.

The sample holds a few counts of this clone. The CDR3 loop is CASSLPLAGDTQYF. The CDR3 coding sequence is TGTGCCAGCAGCCTCCCACTAGCGGGAGATACGCAGTATTTT. V gene TRBV14 combines with J gene TRBJ2-3; 9 bases match TRBD2. Unmatched junction bases numbered 4, after V lost 4 bases and J lost 5 bases. Per the germline V gene, CDR1 is SGHDN and CDR2 is FVKESK. The CDR3 has 14 residues.

This clone turned up a few times. The V and J genes are TRBV4-2 and TRBJ2-5, with 7 bases matching TRBD1. V lost 6 bases to trimming and J lost 11 bases; unmatched junction nucleotides: 15. Germline CDR1 is LGHNA and CDR2 is YNFKEQ. This CDR3 comprises 14 residues. CDR3 sequence (DNA): TGTGCCAGCAGTCCCACCGGGACAGCGAGCGTACAGTACTTC. It encodes CASSPTGTASVQYF.

This clone was counted only a few times. The chain links TRBV19 to TRBJ2-7; 7 bases are a match to TRBD1. Germline values: CDR1 LNHDA, CDR2 SQIVND (reference sequence). V shed 6 bases, J shed 6 bases, and the junction held 5 bases outside the gene matches. The CDR3 covers 12 residues. The CDR3 DNA follows: TGTGCCAGTAGCAACAGGGACAGCGAGCAGTACTTC. This codes for CASSNRDSEQYF. The entire variable domain, with the rest obtained from reference TRBV19 and TRBJ2-7, is as follows: DGGITQSPKYLFRKEGQNVTLSCEQNLNHDAMYWYRQDPGQGLRLIYYSQIVNDFQKGDIAEGYSVSREKKESFPLTVTSAQKNPTAFYLCASSNRDSEQYFGPGTRLTVT.

The sample holds many counts of this clone. The chain combines TRBV13 with TRBJ2-7, with 8 bases that match TRBD1. CDR1 is PRHDT, CDR2 FYEKMQ, per germline (reference sequence). The CDR3 runs 13 residues. Trimming took 5 bases from V and 2 from J; bases not matched to a gene: 2. This chain's CDR3 is CASSLDRAYEQYF. The CDR3 coding sequence is TGTGCCAGCAGCCTGGACAGGGCCTACGAGCAGTACTTC.

This clone has only a few counts. This same CDR3 is encoded by further DNA sequences in the sample. J is TRBJ1-4 and V is TRBV30; TRBD1 might be the D (5 bases). Trimming took 0 bases from V and 10 from J, leaving 12 bases between them. The CDR3 totals 13 residues. The germline gives CDR1 GTSNPN, CDR2 SVGIG (reference sequence). In DNA form, the CDR3 reads TGTGCCTGGAGTGTAGACAGCTACGGAAAACTGTTTTTT. Encoded protein: CAWSVDSYGKLFF. The variable domain in full, with the rest retrieved from reference TRBV30 and TRBJ1-4, is SQTIHQWPATLVQPVGSPLSLECTVEGTSNPNLYWYRQAAGRGLQLLFYSVGIGQISSEVPQNLSASRPQDRQFILSSKKLLLSDSGFYLCAWSVDSYGKLFFGSGTQLSVL.

The chain joins TRBV19 to TRBJ1-5; D remains ambiguous. V lost 3 bases and J 5 bases, leaving 17 bases between the germline ends. Germline loops: CDR1 LNHDA, CDR2 SQIVND (reference sequence). This CDR3 contains 16 residues. CDR3 in DNA: TGTGCCAGTAGTATCAGCGGACTCCTCCGGGATCAGCCCCAGCATTTT. This codes for CASSISGLLRDQPQHF.

This clone came up a few times. The chain uses TRBV7-9 and TRBJ2-7, with D unclear. The V end was cut by 2 bases, the J end by 5 bases, with 13 bases between. Per germline, CDR1 SEHNR and CDR2 FQNEAQ (reference sequence). The CDR3 spans 14 residues. Here the CDR3 reads CASSLLLNSHEQYF. The CDR3 DNA reads as TGTGCCAGCAGCTTACTTCTGAACAGCCACGAGCAGTACTTC. Full variable domain (missing parts from reference TRBV7-9 and TRBJ2-7): DTGVSQNPRHKITKRGQNVTFRCDPISEHNRLYWYRQTLGQGPEFLTYFQNEAQLEKSRLLSDRFSAERPKGSFSTLEIQRTEQGDSAMYLCASSLLLNSHEQYFGPGTRLTVT.